The 10 T cell receptor beta chains below all came from one sample that was sequenced in a study of blood T cells in healthy people across ages. With a J-beta primer mix and a sample-barcoded 5' primer, a second PCR ran about 6 to 11 cycles. TCRdb re-analysed the 5' RACE reads in MiXCR, keeping a single row per CDR3 protein. The table includes under 950,000 distinct CDR3 sequences, about 20% detected once. Input material: blood. These receptors originate from a man in his 70s in good health.

For the CDR3, the DNA is TGTGCCAGCAGCGCCCGCGGGACACCTTCTTTCGAGACCCAGTACTTC. Protein product: CASSARGTPSFETQYF. The genes are TRBV11-1 and TRBJ2-5, with D perhaps given as TRBD1 or TRBD2 (6 bases each). V was cut by 5 bases and J by 5 bases, with 21 bases left in between. The CDR3 has 16 amino acids. CDR1 is SGHAT and CDR2 is FQDESV in the germline V gene (reference sequence).

This clonotype turned up a few times. This sequence joins TRBV20-1 and TRBJ2-5; unclear D gene. The J call may be wrong; the DNA end is better matched by TRBJ2-1. The CDR3 runs 13 residues. Germline CDR1 reads DFQATT; CDR2 reads SNEGSKA (reference sequence). This CDR3 is CSARTAYYNEQFF. CDR3 coding DNA: TGCAGTGCTAGAACAGCGTACTACAATGAGCAGTTCTTC.

This chain links TRBV4-2 with TRBJ1-2; weak D call: TRBD1 (5 bases). The V end was cut by 1 base, the J end by 13 bases, with 10 bases between. The germline V gene has CDR1 LGHNA and CDR2 YNFKEQ. The CDR3 contains 11 residues. CDR3 residues: CASSQGDYPTF. CDR3 nucleotides: TGTGCCAGCAGCCAAGGGGACTACCCCACCTTC.

The genes are TRBV19 and TRBJ1-1, with D uncertain. CDR1 is LNHDA, CDR2 SQIVND, per germline (reference sequence). Trimming left V 2 bases short and J 1 base short, with 2 bases between. This CDR3 comprises 12 residues. In DNA form, the CDR3 reads TGTGCCAGTAGTATAACGAACACTGAAGCTTTCTTT. Translating gives CASSITNTEAFF.

This clonotype occurred a few times. The V gene is TRBV5-1, the J gene TRBJ2-1; D assignment may be TRBD1 or TRBD2 (5 bases each). V was shortened by 1 base and J by 4 bases, with 15 bases between the two germline ends. This CDR3 comprises 16 residues. Germline CDR1 SGHRS, CDR2 YFSETQ. CDR3 in amino acids: CASSLPRGVAYNEQFF. For the CDR3, the DNA is TGCGCCAGCAGCTTGCCCCGAGGGGTAGCGTACAATGAGCAGTTCTTC.

This clonotype was observed many times. The chain combines TRBV12-3 or TRBV12-4 with TRBJ2-4, with D tentatively TRBD1 (6 bases). V shed 5 bases and J shed 7 bases, with 18 bases lying between them. The length of the CDR3 is 15 residues. The DNA for the CDR3 is TGTGCCAGCAGTCAAACGACAGGCCTCTCCAACATTCAGTACTTC. Translation: CASSQTTGLSNIQYF.

This clonotype has only a few counts. The chain combines TRBV6-5 with TRBJ2-5; the match to TRBD1 covers 9 bases. This CDR3 has 15 residues. V lost 6 bases to trimming and J lost 1 base; unmatched junction nucleotides: 6. CDR1 MNHEY and CDR2 SVGAGI come from the germline V gene. The CDR3 sequence: CASRKQTGGQETQYF. The CDR3 coding sequence is TGTGCCAGCAGGAAACAGACAGGGGGCCAAGAGACCCAGTACTTC.

The rearrangement uses TRBV3-1 and TRBJ2-7; D not resolved. The J call may be incorrect, as the DNA end agrees better with TRBJ2-5. CDR1 and CDR2 from the germline V gene are LGHDT and YNNKEL (reference sequence). The CDR3 loop spans 14 amino acids. CDR3 region: CASSQGNALETQYF. The CDR3 DNA reads as TGTGCCAGCAGCCAAGGAAACGCTTTAGAGACCCAGTACTTC.

This chain joins TRBV20-1 and TRBJ2-5, with a tentative D call TRBD2 (6 bases). The J call is in doubt because the DNA end fits TRBJ2-7 better. The germline V gene has CDR1 DFQATT and CDR2 SNEGSKA (reference sequence). CDR3 size: 15 residues. CDR3 protein: CSARVGGSGTYEQYF. CDR3 sequence (DNA): TGCAGTGCTAGGGTGGGGGGAAGCGGAACCTACGAGCAGTACTTC.

The chain joins TRBV29-1 to TRBJ2-7; D gene unclear. The germline V gene encodes CDR1 SQVTM and CDR2 ANQGSEA. The V gene lost 0 bases and the J gene lost 1 base, with 10 bases spanning the gap. The CDR3 runs to 14 residues. DNA of the CDR3: TGCAGCGTTGAAGATGGGGTAAGGTCCTACGAGCAGTACTTC. Translating gives CSVEDGVRSYEQYF.